This T cell receptor (beta chain) is from a study of PD-1 blockade in classical Hodgkin lymphoma. The study's findings and limits: Individuals initiating nivolumab under 1 year after ASCT were excluded. It was CD4+ TCR diversity, not CD8+, that rose significantly by C4D1.

The ends were cut back, 1 base at V and 1 base at J, with 10 bases in the middle. Germline-derived CDR1 and CDR2 are LGHNA and YSLEER. The CDR3 contains 15 residues. Produced via immunoSEQ multiplex PCR; TCRdb's table is partial and in-frame only. The repertoire includes 25,000 to 30,000 clones, about 81% of them detected once, and 35% to 45% sits in the top ten. Each of the patients experienced relapse following autologous stem cell transplantation, and their brentuximab vedotin exposure differed. A remark on this clone: The antigen is unknown.

V and J are TRBV4-3 and TRBJ1-2, with D possibly TRBD1 on 5 matching bases. The TCR sequence derives from a human donor with classical Hodgkin lymphoma. The input for sequencing was peripheral blood mononuclear cells (PBMCs), taken before the second cycle of nivolumab. CDR3 sequence reads: CASSQGAGSNYGYTF. CDR3 DNA sequence: TGCGCCAGCAGCCAAGGGGCAGGGAGTAACTATGGCTACACCTTC.